Listed below are T cell receptor beta chains from one sample, sequenced in a study of cytomegalovirus exposure and HLA in healthy donors. Libraries were prepared by immunoSEQ multiplex PCR; TCRdb keeps only in-frame clonotypes and omits some of them. The table records about 89,000 clones, around a tenth of them present only once. The specimen was PBMCs. The receptors were sampled from a middle-aged man in good health and CMV-seropositive. Both conserved end residues are part of each CDR3. A D gene is named only where the DNA matches it firmly. Size tells how often a clone was seen (once, few, many) or the class of an expanded clone, and some rows leave it out.

size	D	V	J	DNA	CDR3
.	.	TRBV30	TRBJ1-2	TGTGCCTGGAGTGTATCCGGGGGCTATGGCTACACCTTC	CAWSVSGGYGYTF
few	TRBD2	TRBV19	TRBJ2-5	TGTGCCACAGTTCGGGCGGGAGAAGAGACCCAGTACTTC	CATVRAGEETQYF
many	.	TRBV27	TRBJ2-2	TGTGCCAGCAGTTTGAGAGAAAACACCGGGGAGCTGTTTTTT	CASSLRENTGELFF
.	.	TRBV5-1	TRBJ2-6	TGCGCCAGCACCCCGGGACACAACTCTGGGGCCAACGTCCTGACTTTC	CASTPGHNSGANVLTF
few	TRBD1	TRBV7-3	TRBJ1-1	TGTGCCAGCAGCACAAACCCTGGACAGGCTGAAGCTTTCTTT	CASSTNPGQAEAFF
.	.	TRBV7-9	TRBJ2-3	TGTGCCAGCAGCTTACTAGGGGCTGGAGATACGCAGTATTTT	CASSLLGAGDTQYF
.	TRBD2	TRBV6-5	TRBJ2-7	TGTGCCAGCAGGGGACTAGCGGGAGACGAGCAGTACTTC	CASRGLAGDEQYF
many	TRBD1	TRBV2	TRBJ1-1	TGTGCCAGCAGGGGGGACAGCCAAAACACTGAAGCTTTCTTT	CASRGDSQNTEAFF
.	TRBD1	TRBV7-9	TRBJ2-7	TGTGCCAGCAGCTCGACAGGGGGCTATTCCTACGAGCAGTACTTC	CASSSTGGYSYEQYF
few	TRBD1	TRBV9	TRBJ2-3	TGTGCCAGCAGCGTAGGGACAGGGATGGGAGATACGCAGTATTTT	CASSVGTGMGDTQYF
few	TRBD1	TRBV7-2	TRBJ1-5	TGTGCCAGCAGCTCCGACAGGGAACCAGGCGATCAGCCCCAGCATTTT	CASSSDREPGDQPQHF
few	.	TRBV28	TRBJ1-2	TGTGCCAGCAGTTTCAGGGGTGGCTACACCTTC	CASSFRGGYTF
.	TRBD2	TRBV9	TRBJ2-5	TGTGCCAGCAGCTTGGGACTAGCGGGAGGGCAGGCCCAGTACTTC	CASSLGLAGGQAQYF
few	TRBD2	TRBV5-5	TRBJ2-7	TGTGCCAGCAGGCCGGGACTAGCGGGGACCTACGAGCAGTACTTC	CASRPGLAGTYEQYF
.	TRBD2	TRBV4-1	TRBJ2-3	TGCGCCAGCAGCCATGGACTAGCGACAACTAGCACAGATACGCAGTATTTT	CASSHGLATTSTDTQYF